This T cell receptor (beta chain) was profiled in a study of cytomegalovirus exposure and HLA in healthy donors. Notes on the study in general: Upon later analysis, HLA-associated TCR beta chains proved more clonally expanded than other, equally common chains.

This clone was counted only a few times. Its specificity is not known. Primers for the PCR totalled 60 Vbeta and 13 Jbeta. TCRdb keeps only in-frame clones here, not all; method: immunoSEQ multiplex PCR. The table lists roughly 130,000 clones, about 83% of them singletons. With V trimmed by 5 bases and J by 0 bases, 7 bases remained unmatched. CDR3 size: 16 residues. CDR1 is SEHNR and CDR2 is FQNEAQ in the germline V gene (reference sequence). This receptor was identified in a girl aged 2 to 10 in good health and CMV-seronegative. This rearrangement joins TRBV7-9 to TRBJ1-1; 9 bases line up with TRBD1. The source material was PBMCs. The CDR3 region is CASSPGTGILNTEAFF. CDR3 nucleotides: TGTGCCAGCAGCCCCGGGACAGGGATCTTGAACACTGAAGCTTTCTTT.